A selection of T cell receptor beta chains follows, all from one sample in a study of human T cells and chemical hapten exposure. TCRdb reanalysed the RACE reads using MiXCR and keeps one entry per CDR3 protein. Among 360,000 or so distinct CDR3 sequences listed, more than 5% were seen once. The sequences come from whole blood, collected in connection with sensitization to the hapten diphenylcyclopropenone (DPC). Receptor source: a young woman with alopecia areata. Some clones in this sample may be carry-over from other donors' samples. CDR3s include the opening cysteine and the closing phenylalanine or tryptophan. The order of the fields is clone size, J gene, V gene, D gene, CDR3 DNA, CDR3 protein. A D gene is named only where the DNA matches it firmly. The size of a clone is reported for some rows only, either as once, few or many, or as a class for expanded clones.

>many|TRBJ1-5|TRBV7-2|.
TGTGCCAGCAGCCCCGACAGCAGCAATCAGCCCCAGCATTTT
CASSPDSSNQPQHF
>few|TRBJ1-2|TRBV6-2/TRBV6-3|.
TGTGCCAGCAGCGAAGCAACAGGGATAGGCTACACCTTC
CASSEATGIGYTF
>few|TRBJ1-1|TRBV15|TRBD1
TGTGCCACCAGTGAGGAAACAGGGGTAAACACTGAAGCTTTCTTT
CATSEETGVNTEAFF
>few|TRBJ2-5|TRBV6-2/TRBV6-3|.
TGTGCCAGCAGTTATTGGTTCGTGCAAGAGACCCAGTACTTC
CASSYWFVQETQYF
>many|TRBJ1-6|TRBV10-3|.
TGTGCCATCAGGGGCAGAGGAGAAAATTCACCCCTCCACTTT
CAIRGRGENSPLHF
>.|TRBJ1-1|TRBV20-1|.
TGCAGTGCTAGTCAACAGGGGAACACTGAAGCTTTCTTT
CSASQQGNTEAFF
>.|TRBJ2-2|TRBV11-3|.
TGTGCCAGCAGCCCCCCCAACAGAGTCGGGGCCGGGGAGCTGTTTTTT
CASSPPNRVGAGELFF
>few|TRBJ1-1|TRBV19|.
TGTGCCAGTAGTAGAGGGAGACAGAAGAACACTGAAGCTTTCTTT
CASSRGRQKNTEAFF
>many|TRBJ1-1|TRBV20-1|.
TGCAGTGCTAGAGATCATAAGGGGCTGAACACTGAAGCTTTCTTT
CSARDHKGLNTEAFF
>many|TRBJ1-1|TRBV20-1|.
TGCAGTTACGGGGGCTGGACTGAAGCTTTCTTT
CSYGGWTEAFF
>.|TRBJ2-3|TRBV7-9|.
TGTGCCAGCAGCTTAGTTCGATTTAGCACAGATACGCAGTATTTT
CASSLVRFSTDTQYF
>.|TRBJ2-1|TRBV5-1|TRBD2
TGCGCCAGCAGCTCGGGAGGGACGTCTCTGCAGTTCTTC
CASSSGGTSLQFF
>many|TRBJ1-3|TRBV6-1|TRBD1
TGTGCCTCGGGACAGTTCTCTGGAAACACCATATATTTT
CASGQFSGNTIYF
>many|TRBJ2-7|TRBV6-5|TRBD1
TGTGCCAGCAGTTCTCGAGATTGGACAGGGAGCTACGAGCAGTACTTC
CASSSRDWTGSYEQYF
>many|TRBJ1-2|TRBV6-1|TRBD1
TGTGCCAGCACCCCGGGAACAGGGGGCTGGAAGGGCTACACCTTC
CASTPGTGGWKGYTF
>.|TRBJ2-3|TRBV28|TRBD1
TGTGCCAGCAGTCAGGGACAGCCCACAGATACGCAGTATTTT
CASSQGQPTDTQYF
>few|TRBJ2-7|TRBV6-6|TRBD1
TGTGCCAGCAGTTACTCGACGCCGACAGGGGGCCGGTACGAGCAGTACTTC
CASSYSTPTGGRYEQYF
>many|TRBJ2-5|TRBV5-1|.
TGCGCCAGCGCACCTCACTCGAGAGAGACCCAGTACTTC
CASAPHSRETQYF
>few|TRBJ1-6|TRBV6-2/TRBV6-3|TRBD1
TGTGCCAGCAGTTACTCGACAGAACAGGGGAGCTCCTATAATTCACCCCTCCACTTT
CASSYSTEQGSSYNSPLHF
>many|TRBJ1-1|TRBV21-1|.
TGTGCCAGCAGCAAATCGCACCGGGGCACGCAGAACACTGAAGCTTTCTTT
CASSKSHRGTQNTEAFF
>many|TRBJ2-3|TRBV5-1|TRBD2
TGCGCCAGCAGCCCCCAGCGGGGTGGAGATACGCAGTATTTT
CASSPQRGGDTQYF
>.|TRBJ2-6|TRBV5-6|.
TGTGCCAGCAGCGTAGACAGCGGCGTATCTGGGGCCAACGTCCTGACTTTC
CASSVDSGVSGANVLTF
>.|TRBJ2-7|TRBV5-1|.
TGCGCCAGCAGCATACTCAGGGGTACCGAGCAGTACTTC
CASSILRGTEQYF
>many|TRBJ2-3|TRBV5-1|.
TGCGCCAGCAGCTTGGCCAGCGGCACAGATACGCAGTATTTT
CASSLASGTDTQYF
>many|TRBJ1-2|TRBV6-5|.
TGTGCCAGCAGAGGCCCAGGGACCTATGGCTACACCTTC
CASRGPGTYGYTF
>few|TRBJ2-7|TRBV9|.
TGTGCCAGCAGCGTAGTAGACAGCCCCTACGAGCAGTACTTC
CASSVVDSPYEQYF
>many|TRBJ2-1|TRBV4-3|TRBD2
TGCGCCAGCAGCCAAGAACTAGCGGGGGGGCCCTACAATGAGCAGTTCTTC
CASSQELAGGPYNEQFF
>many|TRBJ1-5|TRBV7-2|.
TGTGCCAGCAGCCGGGACGGGGGGCGAAGCAATCAGCCCCAGCATTTT
CASSRDGGRSNQPQHF
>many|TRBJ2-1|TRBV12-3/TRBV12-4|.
TGTGCCAGCAGTGGTGCGGGTCAGGGAAACAACGAGCAGTTCTTC
CASSGAGQGNNEQFF
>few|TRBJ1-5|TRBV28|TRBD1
TGTGCCAGCAGTTTAGATACCGGGACAGGGAGTCATCAGCCCCAGCATTTT
CASSLDTGTGSHQPQHF
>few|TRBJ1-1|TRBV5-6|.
TGTGCCAGCAGCTTGTTCGGCTTTTCAGTAAACACTGAAGCTTTCTTT
CASSLFGFSVNTEAFF
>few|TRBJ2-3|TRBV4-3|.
TGCGCCAGCAGCCAAGTTGGATTTCGCACAGATACGCAGTATTTT
CASSQVGFRTDTQYF
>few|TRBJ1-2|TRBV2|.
TGTGCCAGCAGCCGTCCGACAGGCGAGGGAGGCTACACCTTC
CASSRPTGEGGYTF
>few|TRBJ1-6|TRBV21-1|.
TGTGCCAGCAGCAAACAGACGATCTTCGCTTCACCCCTCCACTTT
CASSKQTIFASPLHF
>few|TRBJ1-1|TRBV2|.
TGTGCCAGCAGAATCGAGGGGCTGAACACTGAAGCTTTCTTT
CASRIEGLNTEAFF
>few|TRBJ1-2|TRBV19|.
TGTGCCAGTGGATCCGGGGCGCTCTATGGCTACACCTTC
CASGSGALYGYTF
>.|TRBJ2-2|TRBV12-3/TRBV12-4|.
TGTGCCAGCAGTTTCCGAGGGGAGCTGTTTTTT
CASSFRGELFF
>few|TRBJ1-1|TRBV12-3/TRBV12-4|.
TGTGCCAGCAGTCCCGTCCTGAACACTGAAGCTTTCTTT
CASSPVLNTEAFF
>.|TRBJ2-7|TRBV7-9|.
TGTGCCAGCAGCTCCGGACTGAAGGCGTACGAGCAGTACTTC
CASSSGLKAYEQYF
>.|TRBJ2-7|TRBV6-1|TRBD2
TGTGCCACCAGGACTAGCGGGACCTACGAGCAGTACTTC
CATRTSGTYEQYF
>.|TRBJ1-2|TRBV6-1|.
TGTGCCATGGGGGCCGCGGCGTACTATGGCTACACCTTC
CAMGAAAYYGYTF
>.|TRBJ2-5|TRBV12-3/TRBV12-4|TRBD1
TGTGCCAGCAGTTTTGGGGACAGGATAGAGACCCAGTACTTC
CASSFGDRIETQYF
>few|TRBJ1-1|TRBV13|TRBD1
TGTGCCAGCAGCCCGCAGGACAGGGTAAACACTGAAGCTTTCTTT
CASSPQDRVNTEAFF
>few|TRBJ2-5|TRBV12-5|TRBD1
TGTGCTAGTGGTTTTGGGACAGGGGTCGGTGCGGAGACCCAGTACTTC
CASGFGTGVGAETQYF